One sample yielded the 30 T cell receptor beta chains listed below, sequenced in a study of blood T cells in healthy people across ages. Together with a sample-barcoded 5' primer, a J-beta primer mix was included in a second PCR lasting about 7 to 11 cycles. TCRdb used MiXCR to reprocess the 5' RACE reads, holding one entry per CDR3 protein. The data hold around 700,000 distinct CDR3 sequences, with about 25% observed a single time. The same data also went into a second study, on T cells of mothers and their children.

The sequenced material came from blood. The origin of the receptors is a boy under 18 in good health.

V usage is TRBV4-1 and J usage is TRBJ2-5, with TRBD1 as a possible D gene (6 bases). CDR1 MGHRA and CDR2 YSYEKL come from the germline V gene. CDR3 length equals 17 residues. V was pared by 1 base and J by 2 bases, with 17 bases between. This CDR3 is CASSQAPYRDLQETQYF. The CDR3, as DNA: TGCGCCAGCAGCCAAGCCCCATACAGGGATCTTCAAGAGACCCAGTACTTC.

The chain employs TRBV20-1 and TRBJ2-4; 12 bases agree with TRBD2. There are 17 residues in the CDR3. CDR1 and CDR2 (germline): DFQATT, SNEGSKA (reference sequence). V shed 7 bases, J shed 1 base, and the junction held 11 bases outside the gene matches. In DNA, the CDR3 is TGCAGTGGGACTAGCGGGACCCGAGGGGTGGCCAAAAACATTCAGTACTTC. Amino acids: CSGTSGTRGVAKNIQYF.

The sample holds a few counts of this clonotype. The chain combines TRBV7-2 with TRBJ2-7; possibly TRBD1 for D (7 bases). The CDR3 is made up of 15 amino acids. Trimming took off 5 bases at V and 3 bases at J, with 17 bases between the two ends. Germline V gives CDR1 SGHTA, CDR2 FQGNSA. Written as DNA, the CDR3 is TGTGCCAGCAGCATGACAGGGTTGGACTACTACGAGCAGTACTTC. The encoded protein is CASSMTGLDYYEQYF.

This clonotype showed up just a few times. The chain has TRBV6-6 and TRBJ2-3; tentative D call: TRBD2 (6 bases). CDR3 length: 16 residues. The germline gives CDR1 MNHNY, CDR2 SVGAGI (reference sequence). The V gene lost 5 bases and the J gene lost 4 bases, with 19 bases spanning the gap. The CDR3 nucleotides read TGTGCCAGCAGTCAAGTAGGGGAGGCGGCTGCAGATACGCAGTATTTT. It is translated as CASSQVGEAAADTQYF.

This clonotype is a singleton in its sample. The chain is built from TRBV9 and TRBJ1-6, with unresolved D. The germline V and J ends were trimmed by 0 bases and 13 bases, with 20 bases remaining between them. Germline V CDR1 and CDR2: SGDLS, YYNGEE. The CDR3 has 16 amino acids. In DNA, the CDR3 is TGTGCCAGCAGCGTAGACCCGGAGGGCTATTCATCGCCCCTCCACTTT. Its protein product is CASSVDPEGYSSPLHF.

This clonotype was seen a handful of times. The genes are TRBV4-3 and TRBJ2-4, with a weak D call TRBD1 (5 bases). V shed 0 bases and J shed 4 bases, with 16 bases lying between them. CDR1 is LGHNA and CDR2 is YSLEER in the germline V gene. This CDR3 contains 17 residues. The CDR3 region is CASSQDQGGRSKNIQYF. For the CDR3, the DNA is TGCGCCAGCAGCCAAGATCAGGGTGGGCGGAGTAAAAACATTCAGTACTTC.

The CDR3 DNA follows: TGCGCCAGCAGCCAAGATCAAGACTCTGGGGCCAACGTCCTGACTTTC. This translates into CASSQDQDSGANVLTF. V is TRBV4-1 and J is TRBJ2-6; D gene uncertain. CDR1 and CDR2 (germline): MGHRA, YSYEKL. The CDR3 is 16 amino acids. V was shortened by 0 bases and J by 0 bases, with 6 bases between the two germline ends.

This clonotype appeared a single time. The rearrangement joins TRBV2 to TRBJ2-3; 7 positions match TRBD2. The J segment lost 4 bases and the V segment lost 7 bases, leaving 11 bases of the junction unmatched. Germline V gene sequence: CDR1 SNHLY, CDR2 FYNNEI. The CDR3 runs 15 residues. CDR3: CASKGSGEGPDTQYF. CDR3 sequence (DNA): TGTGCCAGCAAGGGGAGCGGGGAGGGTCCAGATACGCAGTATTTT.

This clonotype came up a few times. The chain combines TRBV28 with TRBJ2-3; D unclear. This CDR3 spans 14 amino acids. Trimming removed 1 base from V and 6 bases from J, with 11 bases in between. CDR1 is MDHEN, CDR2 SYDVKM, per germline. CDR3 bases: TGTGCCAGCAGTTTATCTCTGGACCTGGATACGCAGTATTTT. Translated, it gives CASSLSLDLDTQYF.

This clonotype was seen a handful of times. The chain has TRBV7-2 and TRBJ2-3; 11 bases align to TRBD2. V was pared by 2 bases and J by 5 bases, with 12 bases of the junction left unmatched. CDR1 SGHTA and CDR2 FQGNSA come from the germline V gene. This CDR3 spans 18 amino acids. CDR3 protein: CASSLIAGGVPGKDTQYF. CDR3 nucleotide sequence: TGTGCCAGCAGCTTAATAGCGGGAGGGGTCCCCGGGAAAGATACGCAGTATTTT.

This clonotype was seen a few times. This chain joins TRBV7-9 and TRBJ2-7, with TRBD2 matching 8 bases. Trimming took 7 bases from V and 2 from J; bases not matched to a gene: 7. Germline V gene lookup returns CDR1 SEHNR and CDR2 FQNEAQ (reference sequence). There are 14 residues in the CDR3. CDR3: CASTSGGGPYEQYF. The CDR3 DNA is TGTGCCAGCACCTCCGGCGGGGGGCCCTACGAGCAGTACTTC.

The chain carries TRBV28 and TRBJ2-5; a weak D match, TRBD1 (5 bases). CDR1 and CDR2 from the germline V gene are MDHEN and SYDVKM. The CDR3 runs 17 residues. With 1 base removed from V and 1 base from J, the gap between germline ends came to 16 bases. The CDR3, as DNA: TGTGCCAGCAGTTTATTTTCAGGGAAGGTATCCCAAGAGACCCAGTACTTC. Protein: CASSLFSGKVSQETQYF.

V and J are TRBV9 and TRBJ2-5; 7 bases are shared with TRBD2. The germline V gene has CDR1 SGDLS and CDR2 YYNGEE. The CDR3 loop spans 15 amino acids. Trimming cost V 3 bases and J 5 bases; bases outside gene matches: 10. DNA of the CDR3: TGTGCCAGCAGCGGGGAGGGGACCGCGGGCGAGACCCAGTACTTC. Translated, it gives CASSGEGTAGETQYF.

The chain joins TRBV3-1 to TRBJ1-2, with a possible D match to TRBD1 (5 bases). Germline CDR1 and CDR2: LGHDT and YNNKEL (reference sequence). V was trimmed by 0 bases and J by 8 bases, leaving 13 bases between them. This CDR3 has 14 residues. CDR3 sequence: CASSQDLQVSGYTF. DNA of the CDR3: TGTGCCAGCAGCCAAGATCTACAGGTGTCCGGCTACACCTTC.

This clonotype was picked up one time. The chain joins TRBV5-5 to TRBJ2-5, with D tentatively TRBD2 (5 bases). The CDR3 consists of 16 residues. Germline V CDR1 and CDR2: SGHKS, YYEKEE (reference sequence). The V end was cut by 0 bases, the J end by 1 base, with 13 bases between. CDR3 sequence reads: CASSLGRRSIQETQYF. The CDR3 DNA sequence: TGTGCCAGCAGCTTGGGGAGGAGGTCTATCCAAGAGACCCAGTACTTC.

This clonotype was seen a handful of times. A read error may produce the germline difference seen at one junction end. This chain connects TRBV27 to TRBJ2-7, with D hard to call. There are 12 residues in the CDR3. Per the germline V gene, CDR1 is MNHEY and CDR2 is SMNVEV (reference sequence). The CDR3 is CVSSSREPRKYF. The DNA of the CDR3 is TGTGTCAGCAGTTCAAGGGAACCCCGAAAGTACTTC.

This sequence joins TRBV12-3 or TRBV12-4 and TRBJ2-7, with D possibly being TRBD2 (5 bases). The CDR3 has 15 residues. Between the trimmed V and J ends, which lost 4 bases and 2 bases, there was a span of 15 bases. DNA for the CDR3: TGTGCCAGCAGTTCAAGACTAACACCAGCCTACGAGCAGTACTTC. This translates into CASSSRLTPAYEQYF.

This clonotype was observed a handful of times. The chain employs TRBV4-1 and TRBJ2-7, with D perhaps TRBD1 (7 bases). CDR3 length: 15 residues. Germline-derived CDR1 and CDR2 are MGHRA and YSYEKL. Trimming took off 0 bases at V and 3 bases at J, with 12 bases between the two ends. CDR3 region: CASSQDQGGSYEQYF. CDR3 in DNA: TGCGCCAGCAGCCAAGACCAGGGGGGAAGCTACGAGCAGTACTTC.

The CDR3 DNA reads TGTGCCAGCAGCTTCCGCCTGGGACAGGGTCACACCGGGGAGCTGTTTTTT. As protein: CASSFRLGQGHTGELFF. This chain links TRBV11-3 with TRBJ2-2; 9 bases are a match to TRBD1. The CDR3 extends over 17 amino acids. Germline V gives CDR1 SGHNT, CDR2 YENEEA. J was trimmed by 3 bases and V by 3 bases; bases with no gene match: 8.

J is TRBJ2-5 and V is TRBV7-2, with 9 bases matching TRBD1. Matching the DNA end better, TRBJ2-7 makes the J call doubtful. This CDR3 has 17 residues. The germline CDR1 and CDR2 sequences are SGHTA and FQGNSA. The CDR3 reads CASSLIPGQGPLYEQYF. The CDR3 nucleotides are TGTGCCAGCAGCTTAATCCCGGGACAGGGTCCCCTCTACGAGCAGTACTTC.

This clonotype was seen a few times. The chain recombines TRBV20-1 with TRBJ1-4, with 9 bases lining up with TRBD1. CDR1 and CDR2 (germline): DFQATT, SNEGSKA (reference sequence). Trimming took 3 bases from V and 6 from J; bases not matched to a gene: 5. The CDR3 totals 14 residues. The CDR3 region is CSASGQGLDEKLFF. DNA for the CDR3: TGCAGTGCTAGCGGACAGGGGCTTGATGAAAAACTGTTTTTT.

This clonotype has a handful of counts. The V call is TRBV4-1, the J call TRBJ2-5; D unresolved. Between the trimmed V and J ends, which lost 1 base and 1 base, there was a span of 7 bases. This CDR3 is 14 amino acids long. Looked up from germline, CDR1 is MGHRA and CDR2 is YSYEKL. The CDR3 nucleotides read TGCGCCAGCAGCCAAGCTTCCGCCCAAGAGACCCAGTACTTC. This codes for CASSQASAQETQYF.

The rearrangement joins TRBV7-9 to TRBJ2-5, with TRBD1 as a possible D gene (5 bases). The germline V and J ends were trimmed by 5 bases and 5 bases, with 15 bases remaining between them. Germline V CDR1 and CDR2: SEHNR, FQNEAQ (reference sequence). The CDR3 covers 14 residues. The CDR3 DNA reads TGTGCCAGCAGCCCTAGAGACAGTGGGGAGACCCAGTACTTC. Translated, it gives CASSPRDSGETQYF.

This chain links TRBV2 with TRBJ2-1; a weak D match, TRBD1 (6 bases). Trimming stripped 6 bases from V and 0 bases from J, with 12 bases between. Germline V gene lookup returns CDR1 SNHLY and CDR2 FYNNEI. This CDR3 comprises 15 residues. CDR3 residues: CASRATGLSYNEQFF. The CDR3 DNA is TGTGCCAGCAGGGCCACAGGGCTCTCCTACAATGAGCAGTTCTTC. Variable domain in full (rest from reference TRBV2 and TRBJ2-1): EPEVTQTPSHQVTQMGQEVILRCVPISNHLYFYWYRQILGQKVEFLVSFYNNEISEKSEIFDDQFSVERPDGSNFTLKIRSTKLEDSAMYFCASRATGLSYNEQFFGPGTRLTVL.

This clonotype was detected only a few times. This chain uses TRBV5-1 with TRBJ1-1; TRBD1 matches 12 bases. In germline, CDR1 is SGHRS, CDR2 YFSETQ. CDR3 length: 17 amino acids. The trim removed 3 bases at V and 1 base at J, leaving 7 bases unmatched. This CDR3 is CASSSGQGAMGNTEAFF. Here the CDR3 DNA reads TGCGCCAGCAGCTCGGGACAGGGGGCTATGGGGAACACTGAAGCTTTCTTT. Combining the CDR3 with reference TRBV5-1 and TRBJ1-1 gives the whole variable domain KAGVTQTPRYLIKTRGQQVTLSCSPISGHRSVSWYQQTPGQGLQFLFEYFSETQRNKGNFPGRFSGRQFSNSRSEMNVSTLELGDSALYLCASSSGQGAMGNTEAFFGQGTRLTVV.

The CDR3 nucleotides read TGTGCCACCAGCAGCGGGCCGACCTACGAGCAGTACTTC. As protein: CATSSGPTYEQYF. The rearrangement uses TRBV15 and TRBJ2-7; D gene ambiguous. The V and J ends lost 3 bases and 2 bases respectively, with 8 bases between them. The CDR3 is 13 residues long. Germline CDR1 LNHNV, CDR2 YYDKDF (reference sequence).

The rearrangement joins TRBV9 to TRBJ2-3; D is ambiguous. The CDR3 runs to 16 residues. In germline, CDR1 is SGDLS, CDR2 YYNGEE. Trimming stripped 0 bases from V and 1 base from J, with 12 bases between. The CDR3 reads CASSVEGNPGTDTQYF. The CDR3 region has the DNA TGTGCCAGCAGCGTAGAAGGGAATCCGGGCACAGATACGCAGTATTTT.

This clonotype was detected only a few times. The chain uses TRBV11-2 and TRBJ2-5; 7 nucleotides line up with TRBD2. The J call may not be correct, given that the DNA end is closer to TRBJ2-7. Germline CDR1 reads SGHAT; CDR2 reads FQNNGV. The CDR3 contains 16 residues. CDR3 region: CASSLGLAGEIYEQYF. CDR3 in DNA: TGTGCCAGCAGCTTAGGACTAGCCGGGGAAATCTACGAGCAGTACTTC.

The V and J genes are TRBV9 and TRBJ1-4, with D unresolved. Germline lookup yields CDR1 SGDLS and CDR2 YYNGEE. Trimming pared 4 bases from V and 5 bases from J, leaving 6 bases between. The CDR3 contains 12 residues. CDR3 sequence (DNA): TGTGCCAGCAGCCCGGAAAATGAAAAACTGTTTTTT. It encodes CASSPENEKLFF. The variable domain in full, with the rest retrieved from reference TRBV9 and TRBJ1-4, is DSGVTQTPKHLITATGQRVTLRCSPRSGDLSVYWYQQSLDQGLQFLIQYYNGEERAKGNILERFSAQQFPDLHSELNLSSLELGDSALYFCASSPENEKLFFGSGTQLSVL.

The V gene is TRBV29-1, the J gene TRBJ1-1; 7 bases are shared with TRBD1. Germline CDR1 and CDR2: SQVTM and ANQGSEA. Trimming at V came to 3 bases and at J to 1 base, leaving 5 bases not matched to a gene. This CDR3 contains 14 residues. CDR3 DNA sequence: TGCAGCGTTGACAGGGGGGCGGGGAACACTGAAGCTTTCTTT. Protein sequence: CSVDRGAGNTEAFF.